The 3 T cell receptor beta chains presented below share a single source sample, sequenced in a study of CD8 T cells in ankylosing spondylitis. Overall study findings and caveats: Typical of ankylosing spondylitis blood, it appeared, was a TCR beta motif of fewer than 10 highly homologous variants.

Each CDR3 protein gets one entry after TCRdb re-called the 5' RACE reads with MiXCR. Of under 850,000 distinct CDR3 sequences listed, 15% to 20% are singletons. These receptors have no known antigen. Sequenced: blood, either unsorted or a sorted T cell fraction (not recorded which). The receptors come from a male donor with ankylosing spondylitis.

This clonotype showed up just a few times. The rearrangement links TRBV20-1 to TRBJ1-2; D gene unclear. Trimming stripped 6 bases from V and 2 bases from J, with 10 bases between. Germline V gene data show CDR1 as DFQATT and CDR2 as SNEGSKA (reference sequence). The CDR3 has 12 residues. The CDR3 DNA reads TGCAGTGCAAGGACGGGGAACTATGGCTACACCTTC. It codes for CSARTGNYGYTF.

The CDR3 reads CASSYAGISGGHTDTQYF. Here the CDR3 DNA reads TGTGCCAGCAGTTACGCAGGAATTAGCGGGGGCCACACAGATACGCAGTATTTT. The chain is built from TRBV6-5 and TRBJ2-3, with 9 bases fitting TRBD2. The germline gives CDR1 MNHEY, CDR2 SVGAGI. The CDR3 is 18 residues long. Trimming at V came to 2 bases and at J to 2 bases, leaving 11 bases not matched to a gene.

The chain carries TRBV7-2 and TRBJ2-5, with 10 bases that match TRBD2. The CDR3 is 16 residues long. Trimming cost V 5 bases and J 3 bases; bases outside gene matches: 9. The germline gives CDR1 SGHTA, CDR2 FQGNSA. The CDR3: CASSRNVAGGKETQYF. For the CDR3, the DNA is TGTGCCAGCAGCCGAAACGTAGCGGGAGGAAAAGAGACCCAGTACTTC.